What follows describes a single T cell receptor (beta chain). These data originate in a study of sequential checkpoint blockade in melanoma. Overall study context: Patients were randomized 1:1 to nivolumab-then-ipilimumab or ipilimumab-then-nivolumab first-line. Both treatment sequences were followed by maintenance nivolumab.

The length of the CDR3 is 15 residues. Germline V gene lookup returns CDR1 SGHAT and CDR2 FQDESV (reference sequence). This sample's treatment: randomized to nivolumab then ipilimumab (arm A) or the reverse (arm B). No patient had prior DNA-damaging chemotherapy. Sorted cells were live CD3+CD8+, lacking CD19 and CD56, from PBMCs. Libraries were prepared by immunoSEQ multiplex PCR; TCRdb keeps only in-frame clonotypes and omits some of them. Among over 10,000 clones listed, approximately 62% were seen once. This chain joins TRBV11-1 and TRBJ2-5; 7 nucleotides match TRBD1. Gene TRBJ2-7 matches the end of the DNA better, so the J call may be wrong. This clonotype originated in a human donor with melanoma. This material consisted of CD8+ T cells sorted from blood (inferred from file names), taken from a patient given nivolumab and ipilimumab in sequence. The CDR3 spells CASSLGTASSYEQYF. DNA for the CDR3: TGTGCCAGCAGCCTTGGGACAGCGAGCTCCTACGAGCAGTACTTC.